Shown below are 31 T cell receptor beta chains from a single sample sequenced in a study of T cell responses to AZD1222 COVID-19 vaccine. Sequencing used immunoSEQ multiplex PCR; TCRdb keeps in-frame clones, though not all of them. The repertoire has fewer than 150,000 clones, 87% of them found once; the top ten carry 1.3% to 1.5%. The sequences come from peripheral blood, collected on day 0 of AZD1222 vaccination. The receptors shown here come from an adult in good health.

The V and J genes are TRBV2 and TRBJ1-5, with 9 bases aligning to TRBD1. CDR1 and CDR2 from the germline V gene are SNHLY and FYNNEI. This CDR3 comprises 18 residues. The trim removed 2 bases at V and 0 bases at J, leaving 8 bases unmatched. CDR3 DNA: TGTGCCAGCAGTGAACTAGTTGGGACAGGGTATAGCAATCAGCCCCAGCATTTT. Protein product: CASSELVGTGYSNQPQHF.

J is TRBJ2-1 and V is TRBV3-1 (or the pseudogene TRBV3-2); D uncertain. Germline CDR1 LGHDT, CDR2 YNNKEL (reference sequence). The V gene lost 0 bases and the J gene lost 10 bases, with 10 bases spanning the gap. CDR3 length equals 13 residues. The chain's CDR3 is CASSQELDGEQFF. CDR3 bases: TGTGCCAGCAGCCAAGAATTGGACGGGGAGCAGTTCTTC.

V usage is TRBV19 and J usage is TRBJ2-7, with D hard to call. Germline values: CDR1 LNHDA, CDR2 SQIVND (reference sequence). The CDR3 length is 15 residues. V gave up 1 base and J gave up 7 bases, with 17 bases separating them. The DNA for the CDR3 is TGTGCCAGTAGTATAGGAACAGCCGGAGTGGGGGAGCAGTACTTC. Its protein product is CASSIGTAGVGEQYF. The full variable domain, its missing parts supplied by reference TRBV19 and TRBJ2-7, is DGGITQSPKYLFRKEGQNVTLSCEQNLNHDAMYWYRQDPGQGLRLIYYSQIVNDFQKGDIAEGYSVSREKKESFPLTVTSAQKNPTAFYLCASSIGTAGVGEQYFGPGTRLTVT.

The rearrangement links TRBV11-2 to TRBJ1-3, with unresolved D. The CDR3 has 16 amino acids. Germline V lookup: CDR1 SGHAT, CDR2 FQNNGV. V lost 2 bases and J lost 0, with 11 bases in between. CDR3 DNA: TGTGCCAGCAGCTTAATTAGAGGGCTCTCTGGAAACACCATATATTTT. Encoded protein: CASSLIRGLSGNTIYF.

The V gene is TRBV24-1, the J gene TRBJ1-5; D is unclear. The germline gives CDR1 KGHDR, CDR2 SFDVKD. CDR3 size: 14 residues. V was shortened by 5 bases and J by 4 bases, with 11 bases between the two germline ends. The CDR3 nucleotides read TGTGCCACCAGTGGGAGAGTGGGGAATCAGCCCCAGCATTTT. As protein: CATSGRVGNQPQHF.

This clone was detected once. CDR3 loop: CSWDRGDGYTF. CDR3 DNA: TGCAGTTGGGACAGGGGAGATGGCTACACCTTC. The chain couples TRBV20-1 to TRBJ1-2; TRBD1 aligns across 10 bases. Germline CDR1 DFQATT, CDR2 SNEGSKA (reference sequence). The CDR3 length is 11 residues. The V gene end was trimmed by 8 bases and the J gene end by 6 bases; junction bases not matched to a gene: 3.

The gene calls are TRBV12-3 or TRBV12-4 and TRBJ1-4, with TRBD1 as a possible D gene (5 bases). V lost 5 bases and J 5 bases, leaving 9 bases between the germline ends. This CDR3 has 13 amino acids. The CDR3 DNA reads TGTGCCAGCAGTAAATCAGGGAATGAAAAACTGTTTTTT. It specifies CASSKSGNEKLFF.

This clone was seen only a few times. This chain joins TRBV5-1 and TRBJ2-7, with D uncertain. Germline CDR1 and CDR2: SGHRS and YFSETQ. V gave up 0 bases and J gave up 2 bases, with 9 bases separating them. The CDR3 is 14 residues long. CDR3 amino acids: CASSLVASTYEQYF. The CDR3 coding sequence is TGCGCCAGCAGCTTGGTGGCGTCCACCTACGAGCAGTACTTC.

This clone turned up a few times. The chain employs TRBV10-3 and TRBJ2-7; no clear D gene. The V end lost 4 bases, the J end lost 0 bases, and 4 bases lay between the germline ends. The CDR3 covers 12 residues. Germline V CDR1 and CDR2: ENHRY, SYGVKD. CDR3 in amino acids: CAISGSSYEQYF. The CDR3 DNA is TGTGCCATCAGTGGATCCTCCTACGAGCAGTACTTC.

For this clone: Other DNA variants within this sample encode the same CDR3. The genes are TRBV5-4 and TRBJ1-1, with D unclear. The length of the CDR3 is 14 residues. Germline assignment: CDR1 SGHNT and CDR2 YYREEE (reference sequence). Trimming took 4 bases from V and 1 from J, leaving 11 bases between them. The CDR3 sequence is CASSLLGGNTEAFF. The CDR3 DNA follows: TGTGCCAGCAGCCTACTAGGAGGGAACACTGAAGCTTTCTTT.

V usage is TRBV19 and J usage is TRBJ1-1; no clear D. The CDR3 has 13 amino acids. The V end lost 5 bases, the J end lost 0 bases, and 7 bases lay between the germline ends. In germline, CDR1 is LNHDA, CDR2 SQIVND (reference sequence). The CDR3 bases are TGTGCCAGTAGTCCTCGAATGAACACTGAAGCTTTCTTT. Translation: CASSPRMNTEAFF.

This chain joins TRBV6-2 or TRBV6-3 and TRBJ2-7; TRBD1 matches at 7 bases. After removal of 5 bases from V and 2 bases from J, the junction contained 6 bases not matched to a gene. Germline V gene lookup returns CDR1 MNHEY and CDR2 SVGEGT. The CDR3 totals 14 residues. The CDR3 reads CASSLRDRTYEQYF. The CDR3 DNA reads TGTGCCAGCAGTCTCCGGGACAGAACCTACGAGCAGTACTTC.

The chain joins TRBV6-5 to TRBJ2-5; TRBD1 matches at 7 bases. This CDR3 is built from 14 residues. Germline CDR1 is MNHEY and CDR2 is SVGAGI. V gave up 2 bases and J gave up 4 bases; unmatched junction bases: 4. This chain's CDR3 is CASSYTRQGETQYF. CDR3 coding DNA: TGTGCCAGCAGTTACACCCGACAGGGAGAGACCCAGTACTTC.

The gene calls are TRBV30 and TRBJ1-3, with D possibly being TRBD1 (6 bases). This CDR3 spans 15 amino acids. V lost 3 bases, J lost 4 bases, and 16 bases lay in between. Germline CDR1 and CDR2: GTSNPN and SVGIG (reference sequence). The CDR3 DNA is TGTGCCTGGAGAGCCCGGGGGCTCTTGGGAAACACCATATATTTT. This gives the protein CAWRARGLLGNTIYF.

This CDR3 reads CASSLGAGAYEQYF. Written as DNA, the CDR3 is TGTGCCAGCAGCTTGGGCGCAGGAGCCTACGAGCAGTACTTC. The J gene is TRBJ2-7, the V gene TRBV7-2, with unresolved D. Trimming took off 3 bases at V and 2 bases at J, with 11 bases between the two ends. Germline V gives CDR1 SGHTA, CDR2 FQGNSA. This CDR3 comprises 14 residues. The entire variable domain, with the rest obtained from reference TRBV7-2 and TRBJ2-7, is as follows: GAGVSQSPSNKVTEKGKDVELRCDPISGHTALYWYRQSLGQGLEFLIYFQGNSAPDKSGLPSDRFSAERTGGSVSTLTIQRTQQEDSAVYLCASSLGAGAYEQYFGPGTRLTVT.

V gene TRBV29-1 combines with J gene TRBJ2-3; 8 bases align to TRBD2. V shed 1 base, J shed 7 bases, and the junction held 4 bases outside the gene matches. The germline V gene encodes CDR1 SQVTM and CDR2 ANQGSEA. The CDR3 contains 13 residues. For the CDR3, the DNA is TGCAGCGTTGAAGCCGGGGGGGCAAATACGCAGTATTTT. Translating it yields CSVEAGGANTQYF.

The V and J genes are TRBV29-1 and TRBJ1-1; 9 bases are shared with TRBD1. The CDR3 has 13 amino acids. The V segment lost 6 bases and the J segment 0 bases; nucleotides outside the gene matches: 2. Germline CDR1 and CDR2: SQVTM and ANQGSEA. The CDR3 reads CSVRQGVNTEAFF. In DNA form, the CDR3 reads TGCAGCGTGAGACAGGGGGTGAACACTGAAGCTTTCTTT.

J is TRBJ1-3 and V is TRBV5-1; TRBD1 matches 8 bases. The ends lost 0 bases at V and 3 bases at J; junction bases unmatched: 5. The CDR3 sequence is 16 residues long. Looked up from germline, CDR1 is SGHRS and CDR2 is YFSETQ. CDR3 bases: TGCGCCAGCAGCTTGGATCCGACAGGGGATGGAAACACCATATATTTT. Residues: CASSLDPTGDGNTIYF. The variable domain in full, completed from reference TRBV5-1 and TRBJ1-3, reads KAGVTQTPRYLIKTRGQQVTLSCSPISGHRSVSWYQQTPGQGLQFLFEYFSETQRNKGNFPGRFSGRQFSNSRSEMNVSTLELGDSALYLCASSLDPTGDGNTIYFGEGSWLTVV.

The chain links TRBV18 to TRBJ2-7; D is possibly TRBD2 (6 bases). The length of the CDR3 is 14 residues. Germline CDR1 is KGHSH and CDR2 is LQKENI. The ends were cut back, 5 bases at V and 2 bases at J, with 13 bases in the middle. The CDR3 DNA reads as TGTGCCAGCTCAGCCCGGGGGACCCCCTACGAGCAGTACTTC. Amino acids: CASSARGTPYEQYF.

The chain uses TRBV28 and TRBJ1-2; weak D call: TRBD1 (5 bases). Trimming left V 3 bases short and J 2 bases short, with 16 bases between. Germline V gives CDR1 MDHEN, CDR2 SYDVKM. There are 16 residues in the CDR3. CDR3 DNA sequence: TGTGCCAGCAGTTTGGGGGGGATTGCAGGGAACTATGGCTACACCTTC. Protein product: CASSLGGIAGNYGYTF.

The rearrangement links TRBV19 to TRBJ1-4, with TRBD1 matching over 7 bases. The V segment lost 6 bases and the J segment 0 bases; nucleotides outside the gene matches: 4. The CDR3 contains 15 residues. Germline V CDR1 and CDR2: LNHDA, SQIVND (reference sequence). The DNA for the CDR3 is TGTGCCAGTAGCCGGGACAGTGCAACTAATGAAAAACTGTTTTTT. Protein sequence: CASSRDSATNEKLFF.

This chain links TRBV7-2 with TRBJ1-6; D is uncertain. This CDR3 region has 16 residues. V gave up 5 bases and J gave up 3 bases, with 14 bases separating them. From germline, CDR1 is SGHTA and CDR2 FQGNSA. The CDR3 is CASSQNARLYNSPLHF. The CDR3 nucleotides read TGTGCCAGCAGCCAAAACGCCAGACTCTATAATTCACCCCTCCACTTT.

The chain couples TRBV3-1 (or the pseudogene TRBV3-2) to TRBJ2-3; weak D call: TRBD2 (5 bases). Germline-derived CDR1 and CDR2 are LGHDT and YNNKEL (reference sequence). V was trimmed by 4 bases and J by 6 bases, leaving 14 bases between them. The CDR3 is 14 residues long. The CDR3 region has the DNA TGTGCCAGCAGCCTCGGAAGCGGTAAGGATACGCAGTATTTT. It translates to CASSLGSGKDTQYF.

Remarks on this clone: Other DNA sequences in this sample translate to the same CDR3. The rearrangement links TRBV19 to TRBJ2-7, with D possibly TRBD2 on 6 matching bases. CDR3 length equals 14 residues. The V and J ends lost 3 bases and 0 bases respectively, with 9 bases between them. Germline CDR1 reads LNHDA; CDR2 reads SQIVND (reference sequence). The CDR3 reads CASSIGGSSYEQYF. In DNA form, the CDR3 reads TGTGCCAGTAGTATCGGAGGGAGCTCCTACGAGCAGTACTTC.

V usage is TRBV19 and J usage is TRBJ2-1; 11 bases align to TRBD2. CDR1 LNHDA and CDR2 SQIVND come from the germline V gene (reference sequence). The V gene end was trimmed by 6 bases and the J gene end by 4 bases; junction bases not matched to a gene: 8. There are 16 residues in the CDR3. The CDR3 loop reads CASRSGTSGPYNEQFF. The CDR3 DNA sequence: TGTGCCAGTAGATCCGGGACTAGCGGCCCATACAATGAGCAGTTCTTC.

This clone has just one count. V gene TRBV3-1 (or the pseudogene TRBV3-2) combines with J gene TRBJ1-6; D gene ambiguous. The CDR3 has 12 residues. Germline V gene data show CDR1 as LGHDT and CDR2 as YNNKEL (reference sequence). Trimming stripped 2 bases from V and 14 bases from J, with 10 bases between. The CDR3 bases are TGTGCCAGCAGCCAACCAACCGGGGCCCTCCACTTT. It yields the protein CASSQPTGALHF.

This chain connects TRBV7-3 to TRBJ1-2, with D maybe TRBD1 (5 bases). Trimming took 5 bases from V and 5 from J, leaving 12 bases between them. The germline V gene has CDR1 SGHTA and CDR2 FQGTGA. The CDR3 is made up of 13 amino acids. This chain's CDR3 is CASSPGTPYGYTF. DNA of the CDR3: TGTGCCAGCAGCCCGGGGACTCCGTATGGCTACACCTTC.

The chain is built from TRBV7-8 and TRBJ2-7; TRBD2 is a possible D gene (5 bases). This CDR3 is built from 14 residues. Germline CDR1 is SGHVS and CDR2 is FQNEAQ. V gave up 4 bases and J gave up 2 bases, with 12 bases separating them. The CDR3 loop reads CASSSYERPYEQYF. Written as DNA, the CDR3 is TGTGCCAGCAGCTCCTATGAGCGGCCCTACGAGCAGTACTTC.

This chain connects TRBV23-1 to TRBJ2-7; D remains ambiguous. TRBV23-1 is flagged as an ORF with uncertain function. This CDR3 has 13 residues. Between the trimmed V and J ends, which lost 8 bases and 3 bases, there was a span of 14 bases. CDR3 in amino acids: CASPLPPHYEQYF. The CDR3 DNA follows: TGCGCCAGCCCCCTCCCCCCCCACTACGAGCAGTACTTC.

The chain couples TRBV6-5 to TRBJ2-7, with TRBD1 matching over 8 bases. The CDR3 is 15 amino acids. Per the germline V gene, CDR1 is MNHEY and CDR2 is SVGAGI. After removal of 6 bases from V and 4 bases from J, the junction contained 11 bases not matched to a gene. Here the CDR3 reads CASSQGQGRPYEQYF. The CDR3 nucleotides are TGTGCCAGCAGCCAAGGACAGGGTCGACCTTACGAGCAGTACTTC.

V is TRBV29-1 and J is TRBJ2-2; D not resolved. Deletions cut 4 bases from V and 6 bases from J, with 9 bases between. Germline V lookup: CDR1 SQVTM, CDR2 ANQGSEA. The CDR3 extends over 12 amino acids. CDR3 residues: CSVGAPAGELFF. Here the CDR3 DNA reads TGCAGCGTTGGGGCCCCGGCCGGGGAGCTGTTTTTT.